The sequence of this T cell receptor beta chain was determined in a study of blood T cell repertoires in COVID-19. Study context: Whether acute or convalescent, the COVID-19 samples came from the United States, Italy and Spain. Sources were T cells, B-cell-depleted T cells, or PBMCs; the material itself was cDNA or gDNA.

Patients at the Seattle site were enrolled during active infection and followed longitudinally. Study processing details: Estimates of nucleated cell counts were drawn from the amplification of reference gene primers. Profiled with immunoSEQ multiplex PCR; TCRdb holds only in-frame clones, not every one. Clone size and V and J calls were adopted from that table, with D and trimming inferred from the DNA. The data contain approximately 440,000 clones, approximately 90% of them singletons. Trimming cost V 6 bases and J 4 bases; bases outside gene matches: 13. Germline-derived CDR1 and CDR2 are SNHLY and FYNNEI. The CDR3 sequence is 17 residues long.

This sequence was found in a woman aged 45-65 years with COVID-19, enrolled during active disease. V usage is TRBV2 and J usage is TRBJ1-3, with 9 positions matching TRBD1. Sequencing was performed on peripheral blood. The CDR3 reads CASSVITGTGSGNTIYF. CDR3 sequence (DNA): TGTGCCAGCAGCGTCATTACCGGGACAGGGTCCGGAAACACCATATATTTT. The full variable domain, rest sourced from reference TRBV2 and TRBJ1-3, is EPEVTQTPSHQVTQMGQEVILRCVPISNHLYFYWYRQILGQKVEFLVSFYNNEISEKSEIFDDQFSVERPDGSNFTLKIRSTKLEDSAMYFCASSVITGTGSGNTIYFGEGSWLTVV.